The following is a T cell receptor beta chain sequence with its context. Its antigen is currently not known. Per-base qualities were not stored, and no clone one base away is much larger. The sample originates from a study of immune characterization of retroperitoneal liposarcoma (dated by TCRdb to between 2019 and 2020). The library was produced with PCR. Sequencing took place on a NextSeq 500. TCRdb redid the processing of the public reads, applying fastp at Q25 and MiXCR, and retained in-frame beta chains. Here each entry gathers all rows of one CDR3 protein and keeps the most common genes and DNA. For this sample the table gives 4,000 to 4,500 distinct CDR3 sequences, of which roughly 29% were detected only once. Jointly, the top ten make up roughly 10% of the sample. The sequence derives from a female donor with retroperitoneal liposarcoma. The sequenced material came from blood.

The DNA is TGTGCCAGCAGCAGCTATCGGGAGAGCCCCTCCTACGAGCAGTTCTTC. Its amino acids are CASSSYRESPSYEQFF. The rearrangement joined TRBV7-2 to TRBJ2-1; the best D guess is TRBD2, with 6 bases matching. The CDR3 runs 16 amino acids, cysteine and phenylalanine included. The DNA shown is the 48-base CDR3, in frame from base 1. The germline V gene sets CDR1 to SGHTA and CDR2 to FQGNSA. Trimming takes 5 bases from V and 10 bases from J, and the germline ends sit 24 bases apart.